This T cell receptor (beta chain) is from a study of spatial heterogeneity in lung cancer. Indicated time point: sample taken at primary tumor resection. The sequenced material consisted of unsorted whole RNA from tumor, nontumor lung or frozen PBMC. TCR cDNA molecules were tagged individually, and each one carried a unique molecular identifier. TCRdb itself ran the 5' RACE reads through MiXCR, one entry per CDR3 protein. The table records approximately 92,000 distinct CDR3 sequences, approximately 12% of them present only once. This clonotype was found many times. With 4 bases clipped from V and 5 bases from J, the junction kept 8 bases outside the gene matches. The CDR3 covers 16 residues. In germline, CDR1 is SGHTA, CDR2 FQGNSA.

The specimen was PBMCs, collected at surgery. The rearrangement joins TRBV7-2 to TRBJ1-6; 7 positions match TRBD1. The TCR was taken from a male donor with early-stage non-small cell lung cancer. Here the CDR3 DNA reads TGTGCCAGCAGCTACGCGGGACAGCTAAATAATTCACCCCTCCACTTT. Its translation: CASSYAGQLNNSPLHF.